The 8 T cell receptor beta chains presented below share a single source sample, sequenced in a study of blood T cells in healthy people across ages. The use of a sample-barcoded 5' primer and a J-beta primer mix characterized a second PCR of roughly 6 to 11 cycles. Each CDR3 protein gets one entry after TCRdb re-called the 5' RACE reads with MiXCR. The repertoire has about 800,000 distinct CDR3 sequences, 20% to 25% of them found once; the top ten carry 3.7%. The same data also contributed to another study, on T cells of mothers and their children.

Sequencing input: blood. The source is a boy between 10 and 17 years old in good health.

The gene calls are TRBV10-3 and TRBJ1-5; TRBD1 agrees at 8 bases. V trimming: 4 bases; J trimming: 13 bases; junction bases outside the gene matches: 12. CDR3 length equals 14 residues. Germline lookup yields CDR1 ENHRY and CDR2 SYGVKD. CDR3 DNA sequence: TGTGCCATCAGTGGCGGACAGGGCAACCTGGCGCAGCATTTT. It specifies CAISGGQGNLAQHF.

A few counts support this clonotype. This chain links TRBV27 with TRBJ1-2; no reliable D call. Looked up from germline, CDR1 is MNHEY and CDR2 is SMNVEV (reference sequence). V dropped 7 bases and J dropped 8 bases, with 20 bases sitting between them. The CDR3 is 14 amino acids. The CDR3 DNA is TGTGCCAGCACCCTTAGGTTGGGGTTGGGCGGCTACACCTTC. This sequence encodes CASTLRLGLGGYTF.

In its sample, this clonotype was seen a few times. The rearrangement uses TRBV7-9 and TRBJ2-2, with D unclear. Looked up from germline, CDR1 is SEHNR and CDR2 is FQNEAQ (reference sequence). CDR3 length: 16 amino acids. Trimming cost V 8 bases and J 1 base, with 17 bases left between them. CDR3 region: CASVIRVGQNTGELFF. CDR3 nucleotide sequence: TGTGCCAGCGTCATTAGGGTTGGCCAGAACACCGGGGAGCTGTTTTTT.

With regard to this clonotype: At one of its ends the junction is not consistent with the germline gene, which may arise from a read error. V usage is TRBV7-9 and J usage is TRBJ2-7; D remains ambiguous. CDR1 is SEHNR and CDR2 is FQNEAQ in the germline V gene (reference sequence). The CDR3 is 13 residues long. CDR3 residues: CASSLSGINERYF. The CDR3 DNA is TGTGCCAGCAGCTTATCAGGAATCAACGAGCGGTACTTC.

This clonotype has more than one count but fewer than ten. The V and J genes are TRBV7-2 and TRBJ1-1; D is perhaps TRBD1 (6 bases). CDR1 is SGHTA, CDR2 FQGNSA, per germline. The CDR3 covers 15 residues. The V and J ends lost 3 bases and 1 base respectively, with 12 bases between them. The CDR3 loop is CASSFGTKPNTEAFF. In DNA, the CDR3 is TGTGCCAGCAGCTTCGGGACAAAACCGAACACTGAAGCTTTCTTT. Complete variable domain (other parts from reference TRBV7-2 and TRBJ1-1): GAGVSQSPSNKVTEKGKDVELRCDPISGHTALYWYRQSLGQGLEFLIYFQGNSAPDKSGLPSDRFSAERTGGSVSTLTIQRTQQEDSAVYLCASSFGTKPNTEAFFGQGTRLTVV.

This chain connects TRBV29-1 to TRBJ2-1; the match to TRBD2 covers 10 bases. The J call may not be correct, given that the DNA end is closer to TRBJ2-7. The length of the CDR3 is 14 residues. Per germline, CDR1 SQVTM and CDR2 ANQGSEA. For the CDR3, the DNA is TGCAGCGTTGAAACGGCTAGCGGGGGTTACGAGCAGTACTTC. Protein sequence: CSVETASGGYEQYF.

This clonotype showed up just a few times. The rearrangement uses TRBV27 and TRBJ1-4, with D hard to call. Trimming shortened V by 0 bases and J by 2 bases, and 7 bases separated the two germline ends. Germline V gives CDR1 MNHEY, CDR2 SMNVEV (reference sequence). The CDR3 runs to 15 residues. The CDR3 coding sequence is TGTGCCAGCAGTTTATCAGGGTGGACTAATGAAAAACTGTTTTTT. Protein sequence: CASSLSGWTNEKLFF.

This clonotype was picked up a small number of times. The chain has TRBV9 and TRBJ1-2, with a possible D match to TRBD1 (5 bases). CDR1 is SGDLS, CDR2 YYNGEE, per germline. V was cut by 4 bases and J by 2 bases, with 12 bases left in between. CDR3 length equals 14 residues. The CDR3: CASSPGRNNYGYTF. The CDR3 DNA sequence: TGTGCCAGCAGCCCGGGACGGAACAACTATGGCTACACCTTC.